These 10 T cell receptor beta chains originate from one sample sequenced in a study of T cell clones after liver transplantation. Libraries were prepared by immunoSEQ multiplex PCR; TCRdb keeps only in-frame clonotypes and omits some of them. The profile covers about 120,000 clones, with about nine tenths appearing a single time and 0.65% to 0.95% taken by the ten largest. The sequenced sample was CD4+ T cells from blood, obtained 12 months after liver transplant. The receptors originated from a human patient who received a liver transplant. Some T cells may have originated in the graft donor.

The sample holds a few counts of this clone. The rearrangement uses TRBV30 and TRBJ1-2, with D tentatively TRBD1 (6 bases). There are 15 residues in the CDR3. V gave up 2 bases and J gave up 7 bases, with 20 bases separating them. CDR1 GTSNPN and CDR2 SVGIG come from the germline V gene (reference sequence). This chain's CDR3 is CAWSFPAARGGGYTF. Written as DNA, the CDR3 is TGTGCCTGGAGTTTTCCCGCAGCCCGAGGGGGTGGCTACACCTTC.

J is TRBJ2-5 and V is TRBV5-4, with 10 bases matching TRBD2. Germline V gene data show CDR1 as SGHNT and CDR2 as YYREEE (reference sequence). Trimming took 1 base from V and 4 from J; bases not matched to a gene: 4. The CDR3 runs 15 residues. This CDR3 is CASSLPSGSGETQYF. CDR3 sequence (DNA): TGTGCCAGCAGCTTGCCTAGCGGGAGTGGAGAGACCCAGTACTTC.

The V gene is TRBV6-1, the J gene TRBJ1-2, with D unresolved. V was clipped by 1 base and J by 4 bases, with 13 bases between them. The CDR3 has 15 amino acids. CDR1 MNHNS and CDR2 SASEGT come from the germline V gene. CDR3 region: CASSEGDPKIYGYTF. The CDR3 region has the DNA TGTGCCAGCAGTGAAGGTGATCCCAAGATCTATGGCTACACCTTC.

The V and J genes are TRBV18 and TRBJ2-2; 8 bases fit TRBD1. Germline CDR1 reads KGHSH; CDR2 reads LQKENI. CDR3 length: 16 amino acids. V lost 2 bases, J lost 3 bases, and 5 bases stayed unmatched. CDR3 amino acids: CASSPRQGADTGELFF. The DNA for the CDR3 is TGTGCCAGCTCACCAAGGCAGGGGGCGGACACCGGGGAGCTGTTTTTT.

The chain uses TRBV11-3 and TRBJ1-1, with a possible D match to TRBD1 (6 bases). The V gene's germline CDR1 is SGHNT and CDR2 YENEEA. This CDR3 is 15 amino acids long. V lost 5 bases, J lost 3 bases, and 16 bases lay in between. The CDR3 protein is CASSLDRRVDTEAFF. In DNA, the CDR3 is TGTGCCAGCAGCCTCGACAGGCGGGTGGACACTGAAGCTTTCTTT.

The rearrangement joins TRBV27 to TRBJ2-7; possible D gene TRBD2, 5 bases. Germline values: CDR1 MNHEY, CDR2 SMNVEV (reference sequence). The ends were cut back, 0 bases at V and 1 base at J, with 10 bases in the middle. This CDR3 is built from 15 residues. CDR3 DNA: TGTGCCAGCAGTTTATCGACGACGGGATCCTACGAGCAGTACTTC. Translation gives CASSLSTTGSYEQYF.

J is TRBJ1-5 and V is TRBV28; no firm D call. Germline CDR1 reads MDHEN; CDR2 reads SYDVKM. The CDR3 is made up of 20 amino acids. Trimming left V 5 bases short and J 0 bases short, with 26 bases between. This CDR3 reads CASSPPPWADGGYSNQPQHF. The CDR3 nucleotides are TGTGCCAGCAGTCCTCCCCCCTGGGCCGACGGCGGGTATAGCAATCAGCCCCAGCATTTT.

The V gene is TRBV5-1, the J gene TRBJ2-2, with D possibly being TRBD1 (5 bases). The length of the CDR3 is 16 residues. Germline assignment: CDR1 SGHRS and CDR2 YFSETQ. V was trimmed by 1 base and J by 6 bases, leaving 16 bases between them. The DNA for the CDR3 is TGCGCCAGCAGCTTGACGACAGACCTAGTAGCCGGGGAGCTGTTTTTT. It encodes CASSLTTDLVAGELFF.

V gene TRBV5-1 combines with J gene TRBJ2-2; perhaps TRBD2 as D (5 bases). CDR1 is SGHRS and CDR2 is YFSETQ in the germline V gene. The CDR3 is made up of 14 amino acids. Trimming removed 3 bases at V and 0 bases at J, with 6 bases between. This chain's CDR3 is CASSSTTNTGELFF. DNA for the CDR3: TGCGCCAGCAGCTCGACTACGAACACCGGGGAGCTGTTTTTT.

The chain couples TRBV11-2 to TRBJ2-5; 9 nucleotides align to TRBD2. J was trimmed by 2 bases and V by 5 bases; bases with no gene match: 3. Germline V lookup: CDR1 SGHAT, CDR2 FQNNGV. This CDR3 is 14 amino acids long. CDR3 region: CASSRGRAQETQYF. The CDR3 nucleotides are TGTGCCAGCAGCCGCGGGAGGGCGCAAGAGACCCAGTACTTC.